The T cell receptor (beta chain) under discussion was sequenced for a study of cytomegalovirus exposure and HLA in healthy donors. Study-wide findings and caveats: There were a few CMV-associated chains whose specificity for CMV antigens was confirmed in vitro. The listing of 150 to 200 TCR beta chains classed them as cytomegalovirus-associated. There were some public TCRs occurring in many donors, but most TCR sequences were rare.

As concerns this clone: Antigen specificity is unknown.

CDR1 is SGHDN and CDR2 is FVKESK in the germline V gene. The CDR3 extends over 13 amino acids. V lost 1 base and J 14 bases, leaving 15 bases between the germline ends. Sequenced by immunoSEQ multiplex PCR; TCRdb stores in-frame clones only, minus some. The sample shows roughly 100,000 clones, 85% to 95% of them seen only once. The specimen sequenced was PBMCs. The TCR was taken from a woman aged 18-29 years in good health and CMV-seronegative. The gene calls are TRBV14 and TRBJ2-1; D remains ambiguous. The CDR3 DNA sequence: TGTGCCAGCAGCCAAGTTGCAGATCGTTTGGAGTTCTTC. Protein sequence: CASSQVADRLEFF.